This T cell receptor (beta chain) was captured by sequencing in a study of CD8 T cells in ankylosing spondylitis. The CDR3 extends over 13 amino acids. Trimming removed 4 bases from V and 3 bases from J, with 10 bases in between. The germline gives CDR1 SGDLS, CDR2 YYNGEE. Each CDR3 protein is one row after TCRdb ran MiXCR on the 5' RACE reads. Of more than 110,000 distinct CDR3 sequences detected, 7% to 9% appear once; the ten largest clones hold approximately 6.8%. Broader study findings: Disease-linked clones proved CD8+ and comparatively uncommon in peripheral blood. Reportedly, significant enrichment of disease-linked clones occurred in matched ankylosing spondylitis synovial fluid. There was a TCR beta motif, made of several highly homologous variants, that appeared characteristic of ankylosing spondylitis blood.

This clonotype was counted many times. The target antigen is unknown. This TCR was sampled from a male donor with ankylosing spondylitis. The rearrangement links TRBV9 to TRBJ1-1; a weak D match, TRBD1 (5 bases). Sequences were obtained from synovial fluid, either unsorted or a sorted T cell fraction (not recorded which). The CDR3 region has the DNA TGTGCCAGCAGCATCGCGGGGGACACTGAAGCTTTCTTT. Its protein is CASSIAGDTEAFF.